These 25 T cell receptor beta chains share one sample of origin, sequenced in a study of CD8 T cells in ankylosing spondylitis. MiXCR, applied by TCRdb to the 5' RACE reads, yields one record per CDR3 protein. The table records just over 350,000 distinct CDR3 sequences, approximately 22% of them present only once. The sequenced material came from blood, either unsorted or a sorted T cell fraction (not recorded which). These receptors were obtained from a male donor with ankylosing spondylitis or in good health (not recorded which).

The genes are TRBV6-5 and TRBJ2-5; 11 bases fit TRBD1. The CDR3 is 15 amino acids. The germline CDR1 and CDR2 sequences are MNHEY and SVGAGI. Trimming cost V 1 base and J 3 bases; bases outside gene matches: 1. This chain's CDR3 is CASSYWGQGEETQYF. CDR3 bases: TGTGCCAGCAGTTACTGGGGACAGGGGGAAGAGACCCAGTACTTC.

This rearrangement joins TRBV2 to TRBJ2-2; the D gene is possibly TRBD2 (5 bases). Trimming took off 7 bases at V and 4 bases at J, with 10 bases between the two ends. The CDR3 is made up of 13 amino acids. Germline lookup yields CDR1 SNHLY and CDR2 FYNNEI. CDR3 DNA: TGTGCCAGCAAGGACTTAATCACCGGGGAGCTGTTTTTT. Translating it yields CASKDLITGELFF.

The chain links TRBV2 to TRBJ2-7; D uncertain. CDR1 and CDR2 from the germline V gene are SNHLY and FYNNEI. Trimming removed 4 bases at V and 1 base at J, with 11 bases between. CDR3 length equals 14 residues. CDR3 sequence (DNA): TGTGCCAGCAGTGCCCTCATCCGGTCCTACGAGCAGTACTTC. As protein: CASSALIRSYEQYF.

This clonotype came up a few times. The chain carries TRBV7-9 and TRBJ1-1, with D unresolved. Germline-derived CDR1 and CDR2 are SEHNR and FQNEAQ (reference sequence). The CDR3 extends over 15 amino acids. The V gene lost 0 bases and the J gene lost 0 bases, with 8 bases spanning the gap. This CDR3 reads CASSLAGQMNTEAFF. The DNA of the CDR3 is TGTGCCAGCAGCTTAGCGGGTCAGATGAACACTGAAGCTTTCTTT.

The chain employs TRBV29-1 and TRBJ2-5; TRBD1 agrees at 8 bases. V was pared by 4 bases and J by 1 base, with 8 bases of the junction left unmatched. The germline V gene has CDR1 SQVTM and CDR2 ANQGSEA. The CDR3 has 15 amino acids. CDR3 protein: CSVGDRGTPQETQYF. The CDR3 nucleotides are TGCAGCGTTGGCGACAGGGGAACCCCCCAAGAGACCCAGTACTTC. Drawing the rest from reference TRBV29-1 and TRBJ2-5, the complete variable domain is SAVISQKPSRDICQRGTSLTIQCQVDSQVTMMFWYRQQPGQSLTLIATANQGSEATYESGFVIDKFPISRPNLTFSTLTVSNMSPEDSSIYLCSVGDRGTPQETQYFGPGTRLLVL.

This clonotype has only a few counts. The gene calls are TRBV3-1 and TRBJ2-7; D ambiguous. CDR1 is LGHDT and CDR2 is YNNKEL in the germline V gene (reference sequence). This CDR3 has 15 residues. V shed 2 bases and J shed 0 bases, with 11 bases lying between them. Here the CDR3 reads CASSQTLNPSYEQYF. Written as DNA, the CDR3 is TGTGCCAGCAGCCAAACCCTCAACCCCTCCTACGAGCAGTACTTC.

This clonotype was detected only a few times. This chain joins TRBV6-1 and TRBJ2-7, with 7 bases matching TRBD1. The CDR3 has 14 residues. Germline-derived CDR1 and CDR2 are MNHNS and SASEGT. V lost 4 bases and J lost 6; bases outside the gene matches: 9. The chain's CDR3 is CASSGTGALVEQYF. CDR3 coding DNA: TGTGCCAGCAGTGGAACAGGGGCCCTCGTCGAGCAGTACTTC.

The J gene is TRBJ2-5, the V gene TRBV12-3 or TRBV12-4; D not certain. There are 12 residues in the CDR3. V lost 6 bases and J 5 bases, leaving 10 bases between the germline ends. DNA of the CDR3: TGTGCCAGCAGGGGGTCCGGGGAGACCCAGTACTTC. Its translation is CASRGSGETQYF.

The chain is built from TRBV2 and TRBJ2-2; no definite D call. Germline V gene sequence: CDR1 SNHLY, CDR2 FYNNEI. V lost 1 base to trimming and J lost 4 bases, with 13 bases between them. The CDR3 consists of 16 residues. CDR3 sequence reads: CASSEGHRWGTGELFF. The CDR3 DNA follows: TGTGCCAGCAGTGAAGGGCATCGGTGGGGCACCGGGGAGCTGTTTTTT.

This clonotype has more than one count but fewer than ten. The chain links TRBV12-3 or TRBV12-4 to TRBJ1-4; maybe TRBD1 (6 bases). The CDR3 is 15 amino acids. The V gene lost 3 bases and the J gene lost 3 bases, with 11 bases spanning the gap. CDR3 DNA: TGTGCCAGCAGTTTCCCAGGGGCATCTAATGAAAAACTGTTTTTT. Its protein product is CASSFPGASNEKLFF.

This clonotype turned up a few times. This chain uses TRBV10-2 with TRBJ2-5; 11 bases fit TRBD1. This CDR3 has 15 residues. After removal of 3 bases from V and 5 bases from J, the junction contained 5 bases not matched to a gene. Germline lookup yields CDR1 WSHSY and CDR2 SAAADI. CDR3 residues: CASSEGQGAEETQYF. The DNA for the CDR3 is TGCGCCAGCAGTGAAGGACAGGGGGCGGAGGAGACCCAGTACTTC.

This chain joins TRBV20-1 and TRBJ2-7, with 10 bases that match TRBD1. Unmatched junction bases numbered 4, after V lost 0 bases and J lost 2 bases. The germline V gene has CDR1 DFQATT and CDR2 SNEGSKA (reference sequence). The CDR3 loop spans 15 amino acids. Here the CDR3 reads CSARDRGQGTYEQYF. In nucleotides, the CDR3 is TGCAGTGCTAGAGATAGGGGACAGGGGACCTACGAGCAGTACTTC.

The J gene is TRBJ1-1, the V gene TRBV10-3; 9 bases line up with TRBD1. Germline V gives CDR1 ENHRY, CDR2 SYGVKD. The V segment lost 2 bases and the J segment 0 bases; nucleotides outside the gene matches: 4. CDR3 length: 16 residues. The CDR3: CAISEGDRGMNTEAFF. The CDR3 bases are TGTGCCATCAGTGAGGGTGACAGGGGGATGAACACTGAAGCTTTCTTT.

This clonotype was counted between two and nine times. The chain combines TRBV7-8 with TRBJ2-3; tentatively, D is TRBD2 (6 bases). Trimming cost V 4 bases and J 0 bases, with 11 bases left between them. In germline, CDR1 is SGHVS, CDR2 FQNEAQ. The CDR3 sequence is 15 residues long. The CDR3 sequence is CASSYTGTSTDTQYF. The CDR3 DNA is TGTGCCAGCAGCTATACCGGGACTAGCACAGATACGCAGTATTTT.

This clonotype was seen a handful of times. The chain carries TRBV12-3 or TRBV12-4 and TRBJ1-1; possibly TRBD1 for D (5 bases). V lost 6 bases, J lost 6 bases, and 20 bases lay in between. There are 15 residues in the CDR3. CDR3: CASRGGDLGFPEAFF. The DNA of the CDR3 is TGTGCCAGCAGGGGGGGGGACCTGGGATTCCCTGAAGCTTTCTTT.

This clonotype has only one observation. The DNA of the CDR3 is TGCAGTGCTAGGCAACAGGGGGCCGGCTACGAGCAGTACTTC. Encoded protein: CSARQQGAGYEQYF. The chain has TRBV20-1 and TRBJ2-7, with 9 bases fitting TRBD1. J gave up 3 bases and V 3 bases, and 6 bases lay outside the gene matches. CDR3 length equals 14 residues. Germline V CDR1 and CDR2: DFQATT, SNEGSKA (reference sequence).

This clonotype was recorded once. The chain is built from TRBV10-3 and TRBJ1-1; 7 nucleotides match TRBD1. The V segment lost 2 bases and the J segment 2 bases; nucleotides outside the gene matches: 11. This CDR3 has 17 amino acids. Germline V gene lookup returns CDR1 ENHRY and CDR2 SYGVKD. The CDR3 DNA follows: TGTGCCATCAGTGAGCCCCGGGACAGCTTGATAAACACTGAAGCTTTCTTT. Protein: CAISEPRDSLINTEAFF.

This clonotype was observed many times. The rearrangement uses TRBV10-3 and TRBJ2-7; D possibly corresponds to TRBD1 (5 bases). V was shortened by 0 bases and J by 4 bases, with 13 bases between the two germline ends. Germline V CDR1 and CDR2: ENHRY, SYGVKD. The CDR3 extends over 15 amino acids. CDR3 coding DNA: TGTGCCATCAGTGAGTCCAGGGCAGCCACTTACGAGCAGTACTTC. This translates into CAISESRAATYEQYF.

In its sample, this clonotype was seen a few times. The J gene is TRBJ2-1, the V gene TRBV5-6; 7 bases line up with TRBD1. Germline CDR1 SGHDT, CDR2 YYEEEE. The CDR3 contains 12 residues. With V trimmed by 3 bases and J by 9 bases, 3 bases remained unmatched. In DNA, the CDR3 is TGTGCCAGCAGCTGGACAGGTTCTGAGCAGTTCTTC. It is translated as CASSWTGSEQFF. Looking up the rest from reference TRBV5-6 and TRBJ2-1 gives the full variable domain: DAGVTQSPTHLIKTRGQQVTLRCSPKSGHDTVSWYQQALGQGPQFIFQYYEEEERQRGNFPDRFSGHQFPNYSSELNVNALLLGDSALYLCASSWTGSEQFFGPGTRLTVL.

This clonotype came up a few times. The chain is built from TRBV5-6 and TRBJ2-7; D gene uncertain. The CDR3 contains 14 residues. Germline values: CDR1 SGHDT, CDR2 YYEEEE. The germline V and J ends were trimmed by 0 bases and 1 base, with 8 bases remaining between them. DNA of the CDR3: TGTGCCAGCAGCTTGGCCAGTCAGTCCTACGAGCAGTACTTC. Its protein product is CASSLASQSYEQYF.

This clonotype was picked up a small number of times. The chain carries TRBV29-1 and TRBJ2-5, with D possibly matching TRBD2 (6 bases). The germline V gene has CDR1 SQVTM and CDR2 ANQGSEA. The CDR3 extends over 12 amino acids. V lost 5 bases to trimming and J lost 4 bases, with 11 bases between them. This CDR3 reads CSVPVGGETQYF. DNA for the CDR3: TGCAGCGTTCCTGTGGGGGGAGAGACCCAGTACTTC.

This clonotype was recorded only once. V gene TRBV25-1 combines with J gene TRBJ2-7; 9 positions agree with TRBD1. V shed 0 bases, J shed 0 bases, and the junction held 18 bases outside the gene matches. The CDR3 loop spans 21 amino acids. Germline V CDR1 and CDR2: MGHDK, SYGVNS. CDR3 sequence (DNA): TGTGCCAGCAGTGAATATAGGGGGGTCCCGGGACAGGGAACGACCTCCTACGAGCAGTACTTC. Translating gives CASSEYRGVPGQGTTSYEQYF.

This clonotype showed up just a few times. The V and J genes are TRBV3-1 and TRBJ2-1, with D tentatively TRBD2 (8 bases). The CDR3 extends over 15 amino acids. CDR1 is LGHDT and CDR2 is YNNKEL in the germline V gene (reference sequence). The V end was cut by 11 bases, the J end by 1 base, with 18 bases between. CDR3 protein: CAGGGPGGSYNEQFF. The CDR3 DNA is TGTGCCGGCGGGGGGCCAGGGGGATCCTACAATGAGCAGTTCTTC.

To note about this clonotype: A much larger clone differs from this one at a single base, so this may be a read error. The chain joins TRBV12-3 or TRBV12-4 to TRBJ2-1; 10 bases fit TRBD2. CDR3 size: 14 residues. CDR3 in amino acids: CTSNPSGGFVEQFF. The DNA of the CDR3 is TGTACCAGCAACCCTAGCGGGGGCTTTGTTGAGCAGTTCTTC.

A few counts support this clonotype. The rearrangement links TRBV4-1 to TRBJ2-2, with D uncertain. The CDR3 has 16 amino acids. Germline V gene lookup returns CDR1 MGHRA and CDR2 YSYEKL. V was pared by 4 bases and J by 4 bases, with 16 bases between. The CDR3 region is CASSPLWGKGTGELFF. CDR3 bases: TGCGCCAGCAGCCCGTTGTGGGGAAAGGGCACCGGGGAGCTGTTTTTT.